The 21 T cell receptor beta chains below were found in one sample sequenced in a study of T cell responses to AZD1222 COVID-19 vaccine. Method: immunoSEQ multiplex PCR; TCRdb's copy keeps in-frame clones and lacks some. The sample carries 170,000 or so clones, about nine tenths recorded once. The sample here was peripheral blood, taken on day 0 of AZD1222 vaccination. These receptors all stem from an adult in good health.

CDR3 in DNA: TGTGCCAGCAGTTTATGGGGACGTAAGAACTCCTACGAGCAGTACTTC. Residues: CASSLWGRKNSYEQYF. The chain couples TRBV28 to TRBJ2-7, with D tentatively TRBD1 or TRBD2 (5 bases each). Trimming took 0 bases from V and 0 from J, leaving 12 bases between them. The CDR3 consists of 16 residues. CDR1 and CDR2 from the germline V gene are MDHEN and SYDVKM.

CDR3 bases: TGTGCCAGCAGCCGACAGGGACGGGTGAACACTGAAGCTTTCTTT. Translating gives CASSRQGRVNTEAFF. The V and J genes are TRBV4-2 and TRBJ1-1, with 7 bases identical to TRBD1. CDR1 is LGHNA and CDR2 is YNFKEQ in the germline V gene. The J segment lost 0 bases and the V segment lost 4 bases, leaving 5 bases of the junction unmatched. CDR3 length equals 15 residues.

This clone was observed a handful of times. The V call is TRBV4-3, the J call TRBJ2-4, with 12 bases lining up with TRBD2. This CDR3 region has 18 residues. Germline CDR1 reads LGHNA; CDR2 reads YSLEER. V lost 1 base to trimming and J lost 6 bases; unmatched junction nucleotides: 10. CDR3 sequence (DNA): TGCGCCAGCAGCCAAGTCCCTAGCGGGGGGGCTACCGGAAACATTCAGTACTTC. Encoded protein: CASSQVPSGGATGNIQYF.

The chain combines TRBV28 with TRBJ1-2; no clear D. The germline V gene encodes CDR1 MDHEN and CDR2 SYDVKM. The CDR3 consists of 10 residues. Between the trimmed V and J ends, which lost 3 bases and 7 bases, there was a span of 3 bases. CDR3 sequence (DNA): TGTGCCAGCAGTTTGTTTGGCTACACCTTC. Protein sequence: CASSLFGYTF.

The chain recombines TRBV28 with TRBJ1-1, with D maybe TRBD1 (5 bases). Per germline, CDR1 MDHEN and CDR2 SYDVKM. V lost 2 bases and J lost 0, with 10 bases in between. CDR3 size: 15 residues. The CDR3 nucleotides read TGTGCCAGCAGTTTACGGAACAGGCTGAACACTGAAGCTTTCTTT. As protein: CASSLRNRLNTEAFF. The variable domain in full, with the rest retrieved from reference TRBV28 and TRBJ1-1, is DVKVTQSSRYLVKRTGEKVFLECVQDMDHENMFWYRQDPGLGLRLIYFSYDVKMKEKGDIPEGYSVSREKKERFSLILESASTNQTSMYLCASSLRNRLNTEAFFGQGTRLTVV.

The chain couples TRBV6-2 or TRBV6-3 to TRBJ1-1; no clear D. The CDR3 is 12 residues long. V was trimmed by 2 bases and J by 4 bases, leaving 5 bases between them. Germline V CDR1 and CDR2: MNHEY, SVGEGT. This CDR3 reads CASSYPSTEAFF. In DNA, the CDR3 is TGTGCCAGCAGTTACCCCAGCACTGAAGCTTTCTTT.

The chain is built from TRBV20-1 and TRBJ1-2; D gene uncertain. The CDR3 runs to 11 residues. The germline gives CDR1 DFQATT, CDR2 SNEGSKA (reference sequence). V lost 3 bases to trimming and J lost 4 bases, with 6 bases between them. The DNA of the CDR3 is TGCAGTGCTAGTAGAGTCTATGGCTACACCTTC. It specifies CSASRVYGYTF.

This clone was counted a single time. The chain joins TRBV28 to TRBJ2-3; 7 bases are a match to TRBD2. The germline gives CDR1 MDHEN, CDR2 SYDVKM. This CDR3 is 16 amino acids long. The junction had 12 bases not matched to a gene; V was cut back by 5 bases and J by 4 bases. CDR3: CASSPAVGGLPDTQYF. The CDR3 coding sequence is TGTGCCAGCAGTCCGGCTGTGGGGGGGTTACCAGATACGCAGTATTTT.

This chain connects TRBV27 to TRBJ1-1; D is uncertain. CDR1 and CDR2 (germline): MNHEY, SMNVEV (reference sequence). V lost 0 bases and J 5 bases, leaving 7 bases between the germline ends. The CDR3 contains 13 residues. CDR3 region: CASSLSGQTEAFF. Here the CDR3 DNA reads TGTGCCAGCAGTTTATCAGGGCAAACTGAAGCTTTCTTT.

The chain links TRBV19 to TRBJ1-5, with unresolved D. This CDR3 contains 15 residues. The germline V and J ends were trimmed by 2 bases and 0 bases, with 8 bases remaining between them. Germline loops: CDR1 LNHDA, CDR2 SQIVND (reference sequence). DNA for the CDR3: TGTGCCAGTAGTATAATACTGGTTAGCAATCAGCCCCAGCATTTT. Protein sequence: CASSIILVSNQPQHF.

This sequence joins TRBV7-4 and TRBJ1-5, with TRBD1 matching 7 bases. The trim removed 7 bases at V and 2 bases at J, leaving 5 bases unmatched. The CDR3 has 14 amino acids. Per germline, CDR1 SGHVT and CDR2 SQSDAQ. This CDR3 is CASTITGGNQPQHF. The CDR3 DNA reads TGTGCCAGCACCATTACAGGGGGCAATCAGCCCCAGCATTTT. Supplemented by reference TRBV7-4 and TRBJ1-5, the full variable domain reads GAGVSQSPRYKVAKRGRDVALRCDSISGHVTLYWYRQTLGQGSEVLTYSQSDAQRDKSGRPSGRFSAERPERSVSTLKIQRTEQGDSAVYLCASTITGGNQPQHFGDGTRLSIL.

The V and J genes are TRBV7-8 and TRBJ1-1, with unresolved D. CDR1 is SGHVS, CDR2 FQNEAQ, per germline. With 0 bases removed from V and 9 bases from J, the gap between germline ends came to 17 bases. There are 15 residues in the CDR3. The CDR3 DNA sequence: TGTGCCAGCAGCTTAGCGACGGGAATGAACGGAAAAGCTTTCTTT. This gives the protein CASSLATGMNGKAFF. The full variable domain, completed using reference TRBV7-8 and TRBJ1-1, is GAGVSQSPRYKVAKRGQDVALRCDPISGHVSLFWYQQALGQGPEFLTYFQNEAQLDKSGLPSDRFFAERPEGSVSTLKIQRTQQEDSAVYLCASSLATGMNGKAFFGQGTRLTVV.

J is TRBJ1-1 and V is TRBV7-2; 7 bases are a match to TRBD1. The germline V gene has CDR1 SGHTA and CDR2 FQGNSA. V gave up 3 bases and J gave up 5 bases; unmatched junction bases: 6. The length of the CDR3 is 14 residues. The CDR3 loop is CASSFMTGQTEAFF. The CDR3 bases are TGTGCCAGCAGCTTCATGACAGGGCAAACTGAAGCTTTCTTT.

The V call is TRBV9, the J call TRBJ1-3; D is unresolved. CDR3 length: 15 residues. V was clipped by 0 bases and J by 2 bases, with 9 bases between them. The germline CDR1 and CDR2 sequences are SGDLS and YYNGEE. The CDR3 DNA sequence: TGTGCCAGCAGCGTAGAATGGGGTACTGGAAACACCATATATTTT. Protein: CASSVEWGTGNTIYF.

This clone was counted a single time. The V and J genes are TRBV5-3 and TRBJ1-2; D is undetermined. TRBV5-3 is placed among ORFs of uncertain function. V was trimmed by 4 bases and J by 4 bases, leaving 5 bases between them. The length of the CDR3 is 11 residues. The CDR3 nucleotides are TGTGCCAGAAGCCCCCCCTATGGCTACACCTTC. The encoded protein is CARSPPYGYTF.

Comment on this clone: At the DNA level, this CDR3 is encoded by other sequences in the same sample as well. The gene calls are TRBV5-1 and TRBJ2-3; D gene unclear. The V end lost 4 bases, the J end lost 0 bases, and 3 bases lay between the germline ends. Germline V CDR1 and CDR2: SGHRS, YFSETQ. The CDR3 has 12 residues. CDR3 sequence (DNA): TGCGCCAGCAGCCCGAGCACAGATACGCAGTATTTT. Amino acid sequence: CASSPSTDTQYF.

V and J are TRBV3-1 (or the pseudogene TRBV3-2) and TRBJ2-5; D is unresolved. V lost 1 base to trimming and J lost 5 bases, with 5 bases between them. Germline-derived CDR1 and CDR2 are LGHDT and YNNKEL (reference sequence). The CDR3 length is 12 residues. CDR3 in DNA: TGTGCCAGCAGCCAAGGGATTGAGACCCAGTACTTC. It specifies CASSQGIETQYF.

The chain links TRBV6-6 to TRBJ1-5, with D possibly TRBD1 on 5 matching bases. V lost 7 bases, J lost 6 bases, and 16 bases lay in between. CDR1 is MNHNY, CDR2 SVGAGI, per germline (reference sequence). The CDR3 spans 14 residues. CDR3 coding DNA: TGTGCCAGCACTAACCGGGGGGGGATTCAGCCCCAGCATTTT. Its translation is CASTNRGGIQPQHF.

The CDR3 sequence is CASSRIGGENYGYTF. CDR3 coding DNA: TGTGCCAGCAGCCGAATCGGAGGGGAAAACTATGGCTACACCTTC. The rearrangement links TRBV28 to TRBJ1-2; perhaps TRBD1 as D (5 bases). Germline loops: CDR1 MDHEN, CDR2 SYDVKM. The CDR3 totals 15 residues. V lost 6 bases to trimming and J lost 2 bases, with 16 bases between them.

The chain couples TRBV27 to TRBJ1-3; 7 bases fit TRBD1. This CDR3 comprises 14 residues. CDR1 and CDR2 from the germline V gene are MNHEY and SMNVEV (reference sequence). Unmatched junction bases numbered 5, after V lost 6 bases and J lost 3 bases. The CDR3 coding sequence is TGTGCCAGCAGCTCGACAGGGCTTGGAAACACCATATATTTT. Amino acid sequence: CASSSTGLGNTIYF.

The chain recombines TRBV7-3 with TRBJ2-3; D remains ambiguous. CDR3 length: 12 amino acids. The germline V gene has CDR1 SGHTA and CDR2 FQGTGA. V dropped 4 bases and J dropped 8 bases, with 10 bases sitting between them. The CDR3 loop is CASSSLGLTQYF. CDR3 DNA sequence: TGTGCCAGCAGCTCGCTAGGGCTTACGCAGTATTTT. The full variable domain, completed using reference TRBV7-3 and TRBJ2-3, is GAGVSQTPSNKVTEKGKYVELRCDPISGHTALYWYRQSLGQGPEFLIYFQGTGAADDSGLPNDRFFAVRPEGSVSTLKIQRTERGDSAVYLCASSSLGLTQYFGPGTRLTVL.